Included here is one T cell receptor beta chain sequence, with context. V shed 6 bases, J shed 7 bases, and the junction held 6 bases outside the gene matches. Germline lookup yields CDR1 MNHEY and CDR2 SVGAGI. This CDR3 comprises 13 residues. Participant age was roughly 18 to 100 years, and participants resided in approximately 24 US areas. Donors were grouped by their self-reported clinical history. In Cohort 3, a recovered donor had either two negative PCRs, clearance, or symptom resolution. Original data processing: Using reference gene primer amplification, nucleated cell counts were estimated. Using immunoSEQ multiplex PCR, the repertoire was profiled, and TCRdb retains in-frame clones only, with some absent. V and J calls and clone size are copied from that table; D and trimming were computed from the DNA. This sample has 150,000 to 200,000 clones; roughly 88% occur once, and the top ten carry 9%.

These data originate in a study of blood T cell repertoires in COVID-19. The TCR comes from a woman aged 18 to 35 who had recovered from COVID-19. This rearrangement joins TRBV6-5 to TRBJ2-1; 7 bases line up with TRBD1. The material sequenced was PBMCs or T cells enriched from blood (not recorded which). For the CDR3, the DNA is TGTGCCAGCAGAACAGGGGAGAAGAATGAGCAGTTCTTC. It translates to CASRTGEKNEQFF.